This is a list of T cell receptor beta chains from one sample in a study of blood T cell repertoires in COVID-19. Sequencing used immunoSEQ multiplex PCR; TCRdb keeps in-frame clones, though not all of them. The table has about 140,000 clones, around 81% seen once. Sequencing used peripheral blood. These receptor sequences come from an older woman with acute or convalescent COVID-19. The CDR3 runs from the conserved cysteine through the conserved F or W. Fields, in order: J gene, V gene, clone size, D gene, CDR3 protein, CDR3 DNA. D genes are given only for firm matches. The listing skips clone size in some rows; elsewhere it reads once, few, many or a size class.

>TRBJ1-1|TRBV28|NA|TRBD1
CASSFLDRVAEAFF
TGTGCCAGCAGTTTTTTGGACAGGGTCGCTGAAGCTTTCTTT
>TRBJ2-1|TRBV30|NA|TRBD1
CAWSVAQRLRQGNEQFF
TGTGCCTGGAGTGTAGCCCAGCGACTAAGACAGGGCAATGAGCAGTTCTTC
>TRBJ2-7|TRBV19|NA|TRBD1
CASSHRDRGAMYF
TGTGCCAGTAGTCACCGGGACAGGGGGGCGATGTACTTC
>TRBJ1-5|TRBV11-3|NA|NA
CASSLTVNQPQHF
TGTGCCAGCAGCTTAACAGTCAATCAGCCCCAGCATTTT
>TRBJ1-1|TRBV18|NA|TRBD1
CASSGEGGSGTEAFF
TGTGCCAGCTCAGGGGAAGGGGGCAGTGGCACTGAAGCTTTCTTT
>TRBJ2-7|TRBV28|few|TRBD1
CASSLYGTGQSYEQYF
TGTGCCAGCAGTTTATATGGGACAGGACAGTCCTACGAGCAGTACTTC
>TRBJ1-1|TRBV18|NA|TRBD1
CASSPRTGYMNTEAFF
TGTGCCAGCTCACCACGGACAGGTTATATGAACACTGAAGCTTTCTTT
>TRBJ1-1|TRBV29-1|NA|NA
CSVMGAPLNTEAFF
TGCAGCGTTATGGGGGCCCCACTGAACACTGAAGCTTTCTTT
>TRBJ2-2|TRBV29-1|NA|NA
CSVAINTGELFF
TGCAGCGTTGCTATAAACACCGGGGAGCTGTTTTTT
>TRBJ2-3|TRBV24-1|few|NA
CATSSLASTDTQYF
TGTGCCACCAGTTCGCTAGCGAGCACAGATACGCAGTATTTT
>TRBJ2-1|TRBV20-1|NA|NA
CSASLALTYNEQFF
TGCAGTGCTAGTCTAGCTCTTACCTACAATGAGCAGTTCTTC
>TRBJ1-6|TRBV19|NA|NA
CASCSSSYNSPLHF
TGTGCCAGCTGTTCGAGCTCCTATAATTCACCCCTCCACTTT
>TRBJ1-2|TRBV19|NA|NA
CASSTTILRGGYGYTF
TGTGCCAGTAGTACCACAATTCTCAGGGGTGGATATGGCTACACCTTC
>TRBJ1-1|TRBV15|NA|NA
CATSRAKNLQGTGNTEAFF
TGTGCCACCAGCAGAGCCAAAAATTTACAGGGAACTGGGAACACTGAAGCTTTCTTT
>TRBJ1-3|TRBV5-1|NA|TRBD1
CASSAGTASLRNTIYF
TGCGCCAGCAGCGCCGGGACAGCCTCTCTCCGAAACACCATATATTTT
>TRBJ2-3|TRBV7-2|NA|NA
CASSLTGGGTDTQYF
TGTGCCAGCAGCTTAACTGGGGGCGGCACAGATACGCAGTATTTT
>TRBJ1-4|TRBV10-3|NA|TRBD1
CATAGGQGGLVKLFF
TGTGCCACCGCCGGAGGACAGGGGGGCTTAGTAAAACTGTTTTTT
>TRBJ2-1|TRBV25-1|NA|NA
CASSPSSDSYNEQFF
TGTGCCAGCAGCCCTTCTAGCGACTCCTACAATGAGCAGTTCTTC
>TRBJ1-5|TRBV10-3|NA|NA
CAISEAGVNQPQHF
TGTGCCATCAGTGAAGCCGGAGTCAATCAGCCCCAGCATTTT
>TRBJ2-2|TRBV10-3|NA|NA
CAIRLIDNRVNTGELFF
TGTGCCATCAGACTAATCGATAACAGGGTTAATACCGGGGAGCTGTTTTTT
>TRBJ2-3|TRBV5-1|NA|TRBD2
CASSGGLAGEGYTQYF
TGCGCCAGCAGCGGGGGACTAGCGGGAGAAGGGTATACGCAGTATTTT
>TRBJ1-6|TRBV9|NA|TRBD1
CASSTGVITPLHF
TGTGCCAGCTCTACAGGGGTTATTACACCCCTCCACTTT
>TRBJ2-3|TRBV12-3/TRBV12-4|few|TRBD2
CASSFLAGDTQYF
TGTGCCAGCAGTTTTCTAGCGGGAGATACGCAGTATTTT
>TRBJ2-1|TRBV10-3|NA|TRBD1
CAISLDRVNEQFF
TGTGCCATCAGCTTGGACAGGGTCAATGAGCAGTTCTTC
>TRBJ1-2|TRBV25-1|NA|TRBD1
CASKGQIYGYTF
TGTGCCAGCAAGGGACAGATCTATGGCTACACCTTC
>TRBJ1-5|TRBV27|NA|NA
CASSPRTVSNQPQHF
TGTGCCAGCAGTCCCCGGACAGTTAGCAATCAGCCCCAGCATTTT
>TRBJ2-7|TRBV6-2/TRBV6-3|NA|NA
CASSYPQGKAYYEQYF
TGTGCCAGCAGTTACCCCCAGGGAAAAGCTTACTACGAGCAGTACTTC
>TRBJ2-3|TRBV9|NA|NA
CASSVQGGKKDTQYF
TGTGCCAGCAGCGTACAGGGGGGCAAGAAAGATACGCAGTATTTT
>TRBJ2-3|TRBV2|few|TRBD2
CASTPGGWGDTQYF
TGTGCCAGCACCCCCGGGGGGTGGGGAGATACGCAGTATTTT
>TRBJ2-1|TRBV7-2|few|TRBD2
CASSLGLAGPGEEQFF
TGTGCCAGCAGCTTAGGACTAGCGGGCCCCGGGGAGGAGCAGTTCTTC
>TRBJ2-2|TRBV5-6|NA|TRBD2
CASSLFGLAGVTGELFF
TGTGCCAGCAGCTTGTTCGGGCTAGCGGGAGTTACCGGGGAGCTGTTTTTT
>TRBJ1-1|TRBV3-1/TRBV3-2|NA|TRBD1
CASTPTGGLSTEAFF
TGTGCCAGCACCCCGACAGGGGGCCTAAGCACTGAAGCTTTCTTT
>TRBJ2-2|TRBV3-1/TRBV3-2|NA|TRBD1
CASSHLRDRGYTGELFF
TGTGCCAGCAGCCATCTCCGGGACAGGGGATACACCGGGGAGCTGTTTTTT
>TRBJ2-7|TRBV6-5|NA|NA
CASVQGGWEQYF
TGTGCCAGCGTACAGGGAGGGTGGGAGCAGTACTTC